This T cell receptor beta chain was documented in a study of blood T cells in healthy people across ages. This clonotype was observed a few times. Its antigen remains unknown. A read error may explain this, as a much larger clone is one base away. Study observations and caveats: The study found more naive CD4+ cells and higher diversity in long-lived than aged donors. Age advanced and TCR beta diversity per million T cells fell, roughly linearly.

CDR1 and CDR2 from the germline V gene are DFQATT and SNEGSKA (reference sequence). Trimming took 6 bases from V and 11 from J; bases not matched to a gene: 15. The CDR3 consists of 13 residues. The second PCR ran roughly 7 to 12 cycles with a sample-barcoded 5' primer and J-beta primers. Via MiXCR, TCRdb re-called the 5' RACE reads, giving one row per CDR3 protein. The repertoire has 780,000 or so distinct CDR3 sequences, approximately 55% of them found once; the top ten carry roughly 40%. The source of this sequence is an elderly man in good health. V and J are TRBV20-1 and TRBJ2-5; 7 positions match TRBD2. The specimen was blood. The CDR3 sequence: CSAPRLAFNEQYF. CDR3 bases: TGCAGTGCGCCCCGACTAGCATTTAATGAGCAGTACTTC.